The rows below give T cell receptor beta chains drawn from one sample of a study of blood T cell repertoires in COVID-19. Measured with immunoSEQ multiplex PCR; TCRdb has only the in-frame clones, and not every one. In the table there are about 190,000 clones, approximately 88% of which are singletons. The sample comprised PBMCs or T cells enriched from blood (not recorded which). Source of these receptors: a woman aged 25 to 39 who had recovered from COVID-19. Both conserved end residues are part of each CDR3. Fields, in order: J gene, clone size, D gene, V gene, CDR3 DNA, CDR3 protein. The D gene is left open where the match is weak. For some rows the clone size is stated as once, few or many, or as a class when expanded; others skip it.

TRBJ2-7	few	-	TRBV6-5	TGTGCCAGCGGGCCTGGAGGGTACGAGCAGTACTTC	CASGPGGYEQYF
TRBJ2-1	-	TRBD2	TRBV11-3	TGTGCCAGCAGCCCCCGGACTAGCGGCAATGAGCAGTTCTTC	CASSPRTSGNEQFF
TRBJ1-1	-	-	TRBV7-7	TGTGCTAGCAGCTTAGCAGAGCACACTGAAGCTTTCTTT	CASSLAEHTEAFF
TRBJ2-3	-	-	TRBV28	TGTGCCAGCACCTCCTGGGGGGGGCCGGATACGCAGTATTTT	CASTSWGGPDTQYF
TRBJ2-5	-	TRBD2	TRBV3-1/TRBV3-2	TGTGCCAGCAGCCGCCGGCGGGGGGGCCTTGAGACCCAGTACTTC	CASSRRRGGLETQYF
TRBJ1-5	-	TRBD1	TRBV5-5	TGTGCCAGCAGCTTGGAGACAGGGGTATTACAGCCCCAGCATTTT	CASSLETGVLQPQHF
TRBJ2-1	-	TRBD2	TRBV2	TGTGCCATCTTCGGGACTAGCGGGACTAATGAGCAGTTCTTC	CAIFGTSGTNEQFF
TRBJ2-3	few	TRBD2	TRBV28	TGTGCCAGCAAAACACGGGGACTAGCGGGGTATTCTAGCACAGATACGCAGTATTTT	CASKTRGLAGYSSTDTQYF
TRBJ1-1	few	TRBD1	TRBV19	TGTGCCAGTAGTTGGGGACAGGGGGCGACTGAAGCTTTCTTT	CASSWGQGATEAFF
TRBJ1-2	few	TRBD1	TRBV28	TGTGCCAGCCGAACAGGGGTTGTAGGTGGCTACACCTTC	CASRTGVVGGYTF
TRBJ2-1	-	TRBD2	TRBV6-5	TGTGCCAGCAGTTCGACTAGCGGGGGACACAATGAGCAGTTCTTC	CASSSTSGGHNEQFF
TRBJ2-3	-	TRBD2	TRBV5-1	TGCGCCAGCAGCCCTCCGCTAGCGGGGAGCACAGATACGCAGTATTTT	CASSPPLAGSTDTQYF
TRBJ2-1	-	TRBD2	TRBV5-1	TGCGCCAGCAGCTTGGCACTAGCGGGAGGCAATGAGCAGTTCTTC	CASSLALAGGNEQFF
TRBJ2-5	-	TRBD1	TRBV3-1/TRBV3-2	TGTGCCAGCAGCCTTAGGGACAGGGGGCTTTTTGAGACCCAGTACTTC	CASSLRDRGLFETQYF
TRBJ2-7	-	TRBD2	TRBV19	TGTGCCAGTAGTATGCTAGCGGGGGAGCAGTACTTC	CASSMLAGEQYF
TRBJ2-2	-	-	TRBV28	TGTGCCATCCTTGAGACAGTTCCTACCGGGGAGCTGTTTTTT	CAILETVPTGELFF
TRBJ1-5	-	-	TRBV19	TGTGCCAGTAGTATGGGCAGGGAGGGGAATCAGCCCCAGCATTTT	CASSMGREGNQPQHF
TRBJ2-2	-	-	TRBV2	TGTGCCAGCTTGGGACACAACGCGAACACCGGGGAGCTGTTTTTT	CASLGHNANTGELFF
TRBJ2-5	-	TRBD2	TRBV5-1	TGCGCCAGCAGCCCCGGACTAGCGGGATTGGAGACCCAGTACTTC	CASSPGLAGLETQYF
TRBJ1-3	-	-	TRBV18	TGTGCCAGCTCACCCCTACAGAGCTCTGGAAACACCATATATTTT	CASSPLQSSGNTIYF
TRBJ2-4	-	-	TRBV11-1	TGTGCCAGCAGCTCCACCCCGAGGAGAGAAAACATTCAGTACTTC	CASSSTPRRENIQYF
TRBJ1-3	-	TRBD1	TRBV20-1	TGCAGTGCTAGTACGGACAGGCTCTCTGGAAACACCATATATTTT	CSASTDRLSGNTIYF
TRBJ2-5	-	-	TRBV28	TGTGCCAGCAGTCTTAAACAGCGAGGGGAGACCCAGTACTTC	CASSLKQRGETQYF
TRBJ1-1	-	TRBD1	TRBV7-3	TGTGCCAGCAGCCCCTACGGGACAGGGCTTTTCACTGGAGCTTTCTTT	CASSPYGTGLFTGAFF
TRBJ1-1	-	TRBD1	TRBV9	TGTGCCAGCAGCGTAGTCCCAGGGGGACTGAACACTGAAGCTTTCTTT	CASSVVPGGLNTEAFF
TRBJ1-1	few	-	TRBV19	TGTGCCAGTGCCGAGAGGGTTGGCACTGAAGCTTTCTTT	CASAERVGTEAFF
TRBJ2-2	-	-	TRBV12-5	TGTGCTAGTGGTCCCAGTAACACCGGGGAGCTGTTTTTT	CASGPSNTGELFF
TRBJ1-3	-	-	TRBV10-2	TGCGCCAGCAGTGTAGCTTTCTCTGGAAACACCATATATTTT	CASSVAFSGNTIYF
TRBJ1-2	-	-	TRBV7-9	TGTGCCAGCAGCTTTGGGGGCACTGCCTATGGCTACACCTTC	CASSFGGTAYGYTF
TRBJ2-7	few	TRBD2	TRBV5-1	TGCGCCAGCAGAGAACTAGCGCCTTCCTCCTACGAGCAGTACTTC	CASRELAPSSYEQYF
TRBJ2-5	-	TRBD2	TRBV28	TGTGCCAGCAGCTCCCGGACTAGCGGGAGAAGGGAGACCCAGTACTTC	CASSSRTSGRRETQYF
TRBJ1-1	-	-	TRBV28	TGTGCCAGCAGGCCTCGCCGGAGGACTGAAGCTTTCTTT	CASRPRRRTEAFF
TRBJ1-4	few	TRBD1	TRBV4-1	TGCGCCAGCAGCGGAGGGACAGACGAAAAACTGTTTTTT	CASSGGTDEKLFF
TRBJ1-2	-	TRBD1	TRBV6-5	TGTGCCAGCAGTTCCCCGACAGGGGGCTACTATGGCTACACCTTC	CASSSPTGGYYGYTF
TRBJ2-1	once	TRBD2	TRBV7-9	TGTGCCAGCAGCTCCTCGGGGGGGGGCACTAATGAGCAGTTCTTC	CASSSSGGGTNEQFF
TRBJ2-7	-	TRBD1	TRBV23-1	TGCGCCAGCAGTCAATCCCGGGACAGGAGCTCCTACGAGCAGTACTTC	CASSQSRDRSSYEQYF
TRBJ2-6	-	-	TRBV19	TGTGCCAGTAGCTTTATACAGGGAACTGGGGCCAACGTCCTGACTTTC	CASSFIQGTGANVLTF
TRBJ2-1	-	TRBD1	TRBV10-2	TGCGCCAGCGAGACAGGGCCTGGCAATGAGCAGTTCTTC	CASETGPGNEQFF
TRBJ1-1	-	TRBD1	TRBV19	TGTGCCAGTAGTACCGGGACAGGGGTGTCGGAAGCTTTCTTT	CASSTGTGVSEAFF
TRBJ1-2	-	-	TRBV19	TGTGCCAGTAGTAACCGACAGGAGAGCTATGGCTACACCTTC	CASSNRQESYGYTF
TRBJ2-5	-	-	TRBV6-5	TGTGCCAGCAATCCTAACACGGGGGACCAAGAGACCCAGTACTTC	CASNPNTGDQETQYF
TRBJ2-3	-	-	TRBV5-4	TGTGCCAGCAGCTTGTCCCTGGATACGCAGTATTTT	CASSLSLDTQYF
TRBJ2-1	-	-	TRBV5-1	TGCGCCAGCAGCCCCGCGGCCCTGGCCAATGAGCAGTTCTTC	CASSPAALANEQFF
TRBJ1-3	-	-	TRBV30	TGTGCCTGGGCTTATTCTGGAAACACCATATATTTT	CAWAYSGNTIYF
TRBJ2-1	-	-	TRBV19	TGTGCCAGTAGTATGAGATCAGGGGACTACAATGAGCAGTTCTTC	CASSMRSGDYNEQFF
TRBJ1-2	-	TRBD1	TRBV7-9	TGTGCCAGCAGCTTCCGGGACAGGCAATTTGGCTACACCTTC	CASSFRDRQFGYTF
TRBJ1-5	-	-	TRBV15	TGTGCCACCAGCAGAGGGGAGGGTGACCATCAGCCCCAGCATTTT	CATSRGEGDHQPQHF
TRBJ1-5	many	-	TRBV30	TGTGCCTGGAGTGTAATTACCGGAGATAGCAATCAGCCCCAGCATTTT	CAWSVITGDSNQPQHF
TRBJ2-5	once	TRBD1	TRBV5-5	TGTGCCAGCAGCACCACTGGGACAGGGAAGGAGACCCAGTACTTC	CASSTTGTGKETQYF
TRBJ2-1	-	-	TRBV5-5	TGTGCCAGCAGCATGGATTCGGGGTACAATGAGCAGTTCTTC	CASSMDSGYNEQFF
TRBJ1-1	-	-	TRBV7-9	TGTGCCAGCAGCTCTTACACCTACAGGGCAATGAACACTGAAGCTTTCTTT	CASSSYTYRAMNTEAFF
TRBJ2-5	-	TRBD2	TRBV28	TGTGCCAGCAGTAGGCCGGGGACTACACAAGAGACCCAGTACTTC	CASSRPGTTQETQYF
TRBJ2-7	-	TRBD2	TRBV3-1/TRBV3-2	TGTGCCAGCAGCCAAGAGTTGGTTGTTCGGACTAGCGGCTACGAGCAGTACTTC	CASSQELVVRTSGYEQYF
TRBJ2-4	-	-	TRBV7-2	TGTGCCAGCAGCCCCCCGGGTCCCCAAACCAAAAACATTCAGTACTTC	CASSPPGPQTKNIQYF